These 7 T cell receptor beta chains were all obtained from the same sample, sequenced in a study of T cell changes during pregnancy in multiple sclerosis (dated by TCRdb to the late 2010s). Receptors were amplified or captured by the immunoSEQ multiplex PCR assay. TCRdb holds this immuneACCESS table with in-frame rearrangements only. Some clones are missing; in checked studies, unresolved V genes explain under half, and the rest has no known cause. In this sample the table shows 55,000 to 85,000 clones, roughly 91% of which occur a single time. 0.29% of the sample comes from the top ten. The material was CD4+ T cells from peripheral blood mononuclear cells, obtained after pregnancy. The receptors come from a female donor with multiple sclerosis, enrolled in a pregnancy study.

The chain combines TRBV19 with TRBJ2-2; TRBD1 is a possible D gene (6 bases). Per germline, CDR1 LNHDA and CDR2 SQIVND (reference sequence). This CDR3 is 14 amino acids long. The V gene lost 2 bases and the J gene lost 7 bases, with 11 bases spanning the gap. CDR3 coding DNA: TGTGCCAGTAGTATAAGGCAGGGGATCGGGGAGCTGTTTTTT. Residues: CASSIRQGIGELFF. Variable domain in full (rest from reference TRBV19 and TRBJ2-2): DGGITQSPKYLFRKEGQNVTLSCEQNLNHDAMYWYRQDPGQGLRLIYYSQIVNDFQKGDIAEGYSVSREKKESFPLTVTSAQKNPTAFYLCASSIRQGIGELFFGEGSRLTVL.

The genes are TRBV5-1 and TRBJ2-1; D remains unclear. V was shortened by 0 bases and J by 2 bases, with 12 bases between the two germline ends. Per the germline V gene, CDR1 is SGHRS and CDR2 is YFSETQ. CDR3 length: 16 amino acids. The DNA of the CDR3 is TGCGCCAGCAGCTTGGGGCAGGCATCAACCTACAATGAGCAGTTCTTC. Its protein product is CASSLGQASTYNEQFF.

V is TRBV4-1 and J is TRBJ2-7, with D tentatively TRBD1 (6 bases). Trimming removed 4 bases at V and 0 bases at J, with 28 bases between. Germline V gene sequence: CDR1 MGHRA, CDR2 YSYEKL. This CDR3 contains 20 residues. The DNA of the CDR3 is TGCGCCAGCAGCCCCGCCCTGGGACAAGGGTCCTCCATCTTCTCCTACGAGCAGTACTTC. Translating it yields CASSPALGQGSSIFSYEQYF.

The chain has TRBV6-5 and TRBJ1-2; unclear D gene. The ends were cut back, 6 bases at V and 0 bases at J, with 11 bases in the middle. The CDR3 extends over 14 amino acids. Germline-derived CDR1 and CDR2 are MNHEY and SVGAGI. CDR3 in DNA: TGTGCCAGCAGACCGGGGTGGGCTAACTATGGCTACACCTTC. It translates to CASRPGWANYGYTF.

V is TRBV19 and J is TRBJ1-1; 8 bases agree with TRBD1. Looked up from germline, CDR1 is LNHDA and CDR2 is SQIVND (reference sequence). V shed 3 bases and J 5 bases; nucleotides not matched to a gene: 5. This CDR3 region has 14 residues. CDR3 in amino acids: CASSMGQEWTEAFF. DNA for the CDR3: TGTGCCAGTAGTATGGGACAGGAATGGACTGAAGCTTTCTTT.

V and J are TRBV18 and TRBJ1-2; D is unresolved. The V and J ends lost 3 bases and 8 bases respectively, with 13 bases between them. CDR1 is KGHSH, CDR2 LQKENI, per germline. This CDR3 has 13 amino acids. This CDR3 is CASSPGKGGGYTF. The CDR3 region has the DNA TGTGCCAGCTCACCGGGGAAGGGAGGAGGCTACACCTTC.

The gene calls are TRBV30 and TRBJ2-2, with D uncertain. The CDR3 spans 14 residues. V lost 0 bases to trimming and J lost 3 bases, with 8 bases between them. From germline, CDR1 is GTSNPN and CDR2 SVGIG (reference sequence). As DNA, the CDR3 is TGTGCCTGGAGTGTGAACAGATACACCGGGGAGCTGTTTTTT. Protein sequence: CAWSVNRYTGELFF.